The 20 T cell receptor beta chains below all came from one sample that was sequenced in a study of blood T cell repertoires in COVID-19. Profiled with immunoSEQ multiplex PCR; TCRdb holds only in-frame clones, not every one. The sample holds 90,000 to 100,000 clones, roughly nine tenths seen once. The sequencing input was peripheral blood. These receptors came from a man in his forties or fifties with COVID-19, enrolled during active disease.

V usage is TRBV5-1 and J usage is TRBJ2-3, with 10 nucleotides matching TRBD2. This CDR3 is built from 15 residues. The V gene's germline CDR1 is SGHRS and CDR2 YFSETQ. V dropped 0 bases and J dropped 4; count of bases not matched to a gene: 2. Here the CDR3 reads CASSLAAGGPDTQYF. The CDR3, as DNA: TGCGCCAGCAGCTTGGCAGCGGGGGGGCCAGATACGCAGTATTTT. The variable domain in full, with the rest retrieved from reference TRBV5-1 and TRBJ2-3, is KAGVTQTPRYLIKTRGQQVTLSCSPISGHRSVSWYQQTPGQGLQFLFEYFSETQRNKGNFPGRFSGRQFSNSRSEMNVSTLELGDSALYLCASSLAAGGPDTQYFGPGTRLTVL.

This chain links TRBV6-1 with TRBJ2-7; 7 nucleotides line up with TRBD2. In germline, CDR1 is MNHNS, CDR2 SASEGT. J lost 5 bases, V lost 3 bases, and 10 bases had no gene match. The CDR3 is 15 residues long. CDR3 sequence: CASSDGGRGTHEQYF. CDR3 nucleotide sequence: TGTGCCAGCAGTGACGGGGGGAGGGGTACCCACGAGCAGTACTTC.

This chain links TRBV6-4 with TRBJ2-7; 11 nucleotides match TRBD2. Germline V gives CDR1 MRHNA, CDR2 SNTAGT. With 1 base clipped from V and 4 bases from J, the junction kept 6 bases outside the gene matches. This CDR3 has 16 residues. The CDR3 region is CASSDWPGLAEYEQYF. The CDR3 coding sequence is TGTGCCAGCAGTGACTGGCCGGGACTAGCGGAGTACGAGCAGTACTTC.

V is TRBV19 and J is TRBJ2-7; D is ambiguous. V lost 1 base and J 0 bases, leaving 4 bases between the germline ends. CDR1 is LNHDA and CDR2 is SQIVND in the germline V gene (reference sequence). CDR3 length: 13 residues. The DNA for the CDR3 is TGTGCCAGTAGTATAGCGCGCTCCTACGAGCAGTACTTC. Its translation is CASSIARSYEQYF. Drawing the rest from reference TRBV19 and TRBJ2-7, the complete variable domain is DGGITQSPKYLFRKEGQNVTLSCEQNLNHDAMYWYRQDPGQGLRLIYYSQIVNDFQKGDIAEGYSVSREKKESFPLTVTSAQKNPTAFYLCASSIARSYEQYFGPGTRLTVT.

V is TRBV18 and J is TRBJ1-5; D ambiguous. Trimming cost V 3 bases and J 0 bases, with 15 bases left between them. This CDR3 spans 17 amino acids. The germline gives CDR1 KGHSH, CDR2 LQKENI. CDR3 bases: TGTGCCAGCTCACCTACTCCTCGATTCAATAGCAATCAGCCCCAGCATTTT. Residues: CASSPTPRFNSNQPQHF. The full variable domain, with the rest looked up from reference TRBV18 and TRBJ1-5, is NAGVMQNPRHLVRRRGQEARLRCSPMKGHSHVYWYRQLPEEGLKFMVYLQKENIIDESGMPKERFSAEFPKEGPSILRIQQVVRGDSAAYFCASSPTPRFNSNQPQHFGDGTRLSIL.

This sequence joins TRBV19 and TRBJ2-5; the D is unclear. With 5 bases removed from V and 1 base from J, the gap between germline ends came to 14 bases. The CDR3 is 15 residues long. Germline V lookup: CDR1 LNHDA, CDR2 SQIVND (reference sequence). CDR3 DNA sequence: TGTGCCAGTAGTCCTTTCGGAGATCTCCAAGAGACCCAGTACTTC. It translates to CASSPFGDLQETQYF.

The V and J genes are TRBV4-1 and TRBJ1-2, with TRBD1 matching over 9 bases. The CDR3 contains 15 residues. The germline V gene encodes CDR1 MGHRA and CDR2 YSYEKL. V was pared by 0 bases and J by 4 bases, with 3 bases of the junction left unmatched. Written as DNA, the CDR3 is TGCGCCAGCAGCCAAGAAACAGGGGGCAGCTATGGCTACACCTTC. Protein: CASSQETGGSYGYTF.

This rearrangement joins TRBV9 to TRBJ1-2, with D tentatively TRBD1 (6 bases). Trimming pared 0 bases from V and 4 bases from J, leaving 13 bases between. The CDR3 covers 15 residues. The germline V gene has CDR1 SGDLS and CDR2 YYNGEE. Written as DNA, the CDR3 is TGTGCCAGCAGCGTAGGCACAGGACAGTTCTATGGCTACACCTTC. Its translation is CASSVGTGQFYGYTF.

The V and J genes are TRBV29-1 and TRBJ2-3; 7 bases are a match to TRBD2. The CDR3 length is 15 residues. Unmatched junction bases numbered 9, after V lost 5 bases and J lost 1 base. Looked up from germline, CDR1 is SQVTM and CDR2 is ANQGSEA. The CDR3 sequence is CSVSLAAGGTDTQYF. In nucleotides, the CDR3 is TGCAGCGTTTCCCTAGCGGCGGGTGGCACAGATACGCAGTATTTT.

The V gene is TRBV7-9, the J gene TRBJ2-1; the match to TRBD2 covers 11 bases. V shed 5 bases and J 4 bases; nucleotides not matched to a gene: 10. Germline CDR1 SEHNR, CDR2 FQNEAQ (reference sequence). The CDR3 runs 17 residues. Here the CDR3 reads CASSPLPRTSGYNEQFF. CDR3 nucleotide sequence: TGTGCCAGCAGCCCCCTCCCCAGGACTAGCGGGTACAATGAGCAGTTCTTC.

The chain employs TRBV3-1 (or the pseudogene TRBV3-2) and TRBJ1-1; no reliable D call. The CDR3 contains 13 residues. The germline V gene encodes CDR1 LGHDT and CDR2 YNNKEL (reference sequence). Trimming left V 1 base short and J 1 base short, with 4 bases between. CDR3 DNA sequence: TGTGCCAGCAGCCAAGGTAGGAACACTGAAGCTTTCTTT. This codes for CASSQGRNTEAFF.

This chain connects TRBV6-5 to TRBJ2-3; no definite D call. Per germline, CDR1 MNHEY and CDR2 SVGAGI. The CDR3 totals 11 residues. Deletions cut 6 bases from V and 5 bases from J, with 6 bases between. The CDR3 DNA reads TGTGCCAGCAGCTCAGTAGATACGCAGTATTTT. Protein sequence: CASSSVDTQYF.

The rearrangement uses TRBV3-1 (or the pseudogene TRBV3-2) and TRBJ1-6; D call uncertain. Germline CDR1 reads LGHDT; CDR2 reads YNNKEL (reference sequence). This CDR3 is built from 17 residues. V lost 0 bases and J lost 9, with 18 bases in between. CDR3 sequence: CASSQDPPAAAGSPLHF. The CDR3 DNA is TGTGCCAGCAGCCAAGACCCCCCCGCCGCGGCGGGTTCACCCCTCCACTTT.

The gene calls are TRBV27 and TRBJ2-1, with 14 bases identical to TRBD2. In germline, CDR1 is MNHEY, CDR2 SMNVEV (reference sequence). The CDR3 extends over 19 amino acids. V lost 6 bases and J lost 1; bases outside the gene matches: 11. CDR3 sequence: CASRKGRLAGGRSYNEQFF. The CDR3 DNA reads TGTGCCAGCAGGAAGGGTAGACTAGCGGGGGGGCGATCCTACAATGAGCAGTTCTTC.

The chain employs TRBV4-2 and TRBJ2-2, with D possibly matching TRBD1 (6 bases). The germline CDR1 and CDR2 sequences are LGHNA and YNFKEQ. Trimming shortened V by 2 bases and J by 2 bases, and 9 bases separated the two germline ends. This CDR3 is 15 amino acids long. The CDR3 protein is CASSQQTGNTGELFF. The CDR3, as DNA: TGTGCCAGCAGCCAACAGACAGGAAACACCGGGGAGCTGTTTTTT.

This clone was picked up one time. V gene TRBV6-1 combines with J gene TRBJ2-1, with 10 bases matching TRBD2. The CDR3 is 17 residues long. V shed 4 bases and J 2 bases; nucleotides not matched to a gene: 8. The germline gives CDR1 MNHNS, CDR2 SASEGT. CDR3 loop: CASSAEPSGGPYNEQFF. The CDR3 DNA follows: TGTGCCAGCAGTGCCGAACCTAGCGGGGGCCCCTACAATGAGCAGTTCTTC.

The chain has TRBV24-1 and TRBJ2-3, with D perhaps TRBD1 (6 bases). Germline-derived CDR1 and CDR2 are KGHDR and SFDVKD. V dropped 9 bases and J dropped 2 bases, with 11 bases sitting between them. CDR3 size: 13 residues. The CDR3 region has the DNA TGTGCCACCCCGGGACAAATCACAGATACGCAGTATTTT. Amino acid sequence: CATPGQITDTQYF.

The chain joins TRBV6-5 to TRBJ1-6, with 8 bases fitting TRBD1. V shed 8 bases, J shed 7 bases, and the junction held 7 bases outside the gene matches. Germline values: CDR1 MNHEY, CDR2 SVGAGI. The CDR3 runs to 14 residues. Here the CDR3 DNA reads TGTGCCAGCTACCAGGGGGCACGGAATTCACCCCTCCACTTT. Its translation: CASYQGARNSPLHF.

The chain joins TRBV10-3 to TRBJ1-2; no firm D call. The CDR3 covers 12 residues. Germline V CDR1 and CDR2: ENHRY, SYGVKD. The V end was cut by 6 bases, the J end by 7 bases, with 12 bases between. The CDR3 DNA is TGTGCCATCAGCGGGAGGGAGGGTGGCTACACCTTC. Amino acid sequence: CAISGREGGYTF.

The chain is built from TRBV27 and TRBJ2-3, with D uncertain. The germline CDR1 and CDR2 sequences are MNHEY and SMNVEV (reference sequence). The V gene lost 6 bases and the J gene lost 0 bases, with 7 bases spanning the gap. The CDR3 loop spans 13 amino acids. CDR3 nucleotide sequence: TGTGCCAGCAGCCTGACTAGCACAGATACGCAGTATTTT. Amino acids: CASSLTSTDTQYF.